Listed below are T cell receptor beta chains from one sample, sequenced in a study of blood T cell repertoires in COVID-19. Only in-frame clones appear in the TCRdb table, and some are missing; sequencing was by immunoSEQ multiplex PCR. The data contain approximately 130,000 clones, approximately 84% of them singletons. What was sequenced was peripheral blood. The receptors were sampled from a woman aged 45 to 65 who had recovered from COVID-19. CDR3s include the opening cysteine and the closing phenylalanine or tryptophan. The D gene is left open where the match is weak. Only some rows state a clone size, as once, few, many or a class for expanded clones.

V gene,D gene,clone size,J gene,CDR3 DNA,CDR3 protein
TRBV5-1,TRBD1,.,TRBJ1-2,TGCGCCAGCAGCCCCACAGGGGTGGGTGGCTACACCTTC,CASSPTGVGGYTF
TRBV11-3,TRBD2,.,TRBJ2-1,TGTGCCAGCAGCTTAGGCGGGAGGGCCTCCAATGAGCAGTTCTTC,CASSLGGRASNEQFF
TRBV27,.,.,TRBJ1-2,TGTGCCAGCAGTTTATCGCGGCGGATAAACTATGGCTACACCTTC,CASSLSRRINYGYTF
TRBV27,TRBD2,.,TRBJ2-2,TGTGCCAGCCCAGCGGGACCCACCGGGGAGCTGTTTTTT,CASPAGPTGELFF
TRBV27,.,.,TRBJ1-1,TGTGCCAGCAGTTTATTGGGCCCCCTGGGGGGGGTCATGATAGGGACTGAAGCTTTCTTT,CASSLLGPLGGVMIGTEAFF
TRBV7-2,.,.,TRBJ1-5,TGTGCCAGCAGCTCGTACAATCAGCCCCAGCATTTT,CASSSYNQPQHF
TRBV5-1,TRBD1,.,TRBJ2-7,TGCGCCAGCAGCCAATGGGACAGCTCCTACGAGCAGTACTTC,CASSQWDSSYEQYF
TRBV11-3,TRBD1,.,TRBJ2-7,TGTGCCAGCAGCTTAATTGGGACAGGGTCCTACGAGCAGTACTTC,CASSLIGTGSYEQYF
TRBV12-3/TRBV12-4,.,.,TRBJ2-5,TGTGCCAGCAGTTCCCTCTGGGACTCGGGGAGGTACTTC,CASSSLWDSGRYF
TRBV11-3,TRBD1,.,TRBJ2-1,TGTGCCAGCAGCATCTTTCCGGGACAGGGGTTTGTCTACAATGAGCAGTTCTTC,CASSIFPGQGFVYNEQFF
TRBV11-2,.,once,TRBJ1-1,TGTGCCAGCAGCCGGTGGGGGGGCACTGAAGCTTTCTTT,CASSRWGGTEAFF
TRBV7-9,.,once,TRBJ1-5,TGTGCCAGCAGCTTAGGAGCCGGGGGGGGCCTAGGGAATCAGCCCCAGCATTTT,CASSLGAGGGLGNQPQHF
TRBV5-1,TRBD2,.,TRBJ2-3,TGCGCCAGCATGCGGCTAGCGGGACGGACAGATACGCAGTATTTT,CASMRLAGRTDTQYF
TRBV6-5,TRBD1,few,TRBJ1-5,TGTGCCAGCAGTTACTCGGGACAGGGGAATCAGCCCCAGCATTTT,CASSYSGQGNQPQHF
TRBV9,.,.,TRBJ1-6,TGTGCCAGCAGCGTAGGAGGGTACAATTCACCCCTCCACTTT,CASSVGGYNSPLHF
TRBV6-1,.,once,TRBJ1-1,TGTGCCAGCAGTGATTTTATAAGAACAGGGAACACTGAAGCTTTCTTT,CASSDFIRTGNTEAFF
TRBV10-3,TRBD1,once,TRBJ2-3,TGTGCCATCAGTGCCGACAGGGGGTCAGATACGCAGTATTTT,CAISADRGSDTQYF
TRBV18,TRBD1,few,TRBJ2-5,TGTGCCAGCTCACCGGACAGGCAAGATGCGGCCCAGTACTTC,CASSPDRQDAAQYF
TRBV5-6,.,.,TRBJ1-6,TGTGCCAGCAGCTTGGTTTCAACACCCCTCCACTTT,CASSLVSTPLHF
TRBV6-5,TRBD2,.,TRBJ2-7,TGTGCCAGCAGTTACAAGCGGGAGTACGAGCAGTACTTC,CASSYKREYEQYF
TRBV19,TRBD1,.,TRBJ1-6,TGTGCCAGTAGTACAACAGGGGGTGATTCACCCCTCCACTTT,CASSTTGGDSPLHF
TRBV5-6,.,.,TRBJ1-1,TGTGCCAGCAGCTTGGGACTACAGGGTTTCAGGAGCACTGAAGCTTTCTTT,CASSLGLQGFRSTEAFF
TRBV28,TRBD2,few,TRBJ2-1,TGTGCCAGCAGAGCGGGGGAAGTCTACAATGAGCAGTTCTTC,CASRAGEVYNEQFF
TRBV7-2,.,.,TRBJ1-6,TGTGCCAGCAGCGTTAATCTCCTTTCACCCCTCCACTTT,CASSVNLLSPLHF
TRBV2,.,.,TRBJ1-1,TGTGCCAACGCGGGGAACACTGAAGCTTTCTTT,CANAGNTEAFF
TRBV27,.,.,TRBJ2-6,TGTGCCAGCAGTTTTGAGGCTGGGGCCAACGTCCTGACTTTC,CASSFEAGANVLTF
TRBV2,.,.,TRBJ1-6,TGTGCCAGCACTCTGGGGGGGAATAGATCACCCCTCCACTTT,CASTLGGNRSPLHF
TRBV2,.,few,TRBJ1-1,TGTGCCAGCAGTGAAAATAATTTGGCCACTGAAGCTTTCTTT,CASSENNLATEAFF
TRBV7-2,TRBD1,once,TRBJ2-2,TGTGCCAGCAGCTTGACAGGGTCTCCCGGGGAGCTGTTTTTT,CASSLTGSPGELFF
TRBV7-9,TRBD1,.,TRBJ1-2,TGTGCCAGCAGCTCCCAGGGGGGCGATGGCTACACCTTC,CASSSQGGDGYTF
TRBV7-9,TRBD1,.,TRBJ2-7,TGTGCCAGCAGCTTAAGGGGGACAGGGACCTACGAGCAGTACTTC,CASSLRGTGTYEQYF
TRBV30,.,.,TRBJ2-5,TGTGCCTGGAGCGACGGGTGGGAGACCCAGTACTTC,CAWSDGWETQYF
TRBV18,.,few,TRBJ1-5,TGTGCCAGCTCATCCACCCTCGGGACATTAAGCAATCAGCCCCAGCATTTT,CASSSTLGTLSNQPQHF
TRBV11-2,TRBD1,.,TRBJ2-1,TGTGCCAGCAGCCAAGGACCGGGACAGGCTACCTACAATGAGCAGTTCTTC,CASSQGPGQATYNEQFF
TRBV11-2,.,.,TRBJ2-1,TGTGCCAGCAGCTTAGGGGGCAGGTTAGAGCAGTTCTTC,CASSLGGRLEQFF
TRBV6-5,.,.,TRBJ2-7,TGTGCCAGCAGTTACTCGACAACAGACTACGAGCAGTACTTC,CASSYSTTDYEQYF
TRBV2,TRBD1,.,TRBJ2-7,TGTGCCAGCGAGTTGGGACAGGGGACCTACGAGCAGTACTTC,CASELGQGTYEQYF
TRBV29-1,TRBD1,.,TRBJ2-5,TGCAGCGTTGCGATCGGGACAGGGGGTCAAGAGACCCAGTACTTC,CSVAIGTGGQETQYF
TRBV24-1,.,.,TRBJ2-5,TGTGCCACCAGTGATCGGAGGATCCTGGGTGGGACCCAGTACTTC,CATSDRRILGGTQYF
TRBV27,TRBD2,.,TRBJ2-3,TGTGCCAGCAAGGGACTAGCGGGGGGCCAGGCAGATACGCAGTATTTT,CASKGLAGGQADTQYF
TRBV4-1,.,.,TRBJ1-5,TGCGCCAGCAGCTTTATTCAGGGGACCGTCCATCCACTCAATCAGCCCCAGCATTTT,CASSFIQGTVHPLNQPQHF
TRBV6-5,.,.,TRBJ1-2,TGTGCCAGCAGTTACAGGGGGAATGGCTACACCTTC,CASSYRGNGYTF
TRBV19,TRBD2,.,TRBJ2-5,TGTGCCAGTAGTTTCAGAGTGGGGGGACTAAAGGACTTC,CASSFRVGGLKDF
TRBV7-2,.,.,TRBJ2-3,TGTGCCAGCAGCTTGGGGCGTGGGTCGACTAGCACAGATACGCAGTATTTT,CASSLGRGSTSTDTQYF
TRBV9,.,few,TRBJ2-2,TGTGCCAGCAGCGTTCAACTGGTGGCCAGGGTGAACACCGGGGAGCTGTTTTTT,CASSVQLVARVNTGELFF
TRBV12-5,.,few,TRBJ2-3,TGTGCTAGTGGTTTGGGGGCCCAAATCACAGATACGCAGTATTTT,CASGLGAQITDTQYF
TRBV7-6,.,many,TRBJ2-2,TGTGCCAGCAGCTTAGAAGGGGGTGCTCGGCTAACCGGGGAGCTGTTTTTT,CASSLEGGARLTGELFF
TRBV6-2/TRBV6-3,.,.,TRBJ2-7,TGTGCCAGCAGTTTATTTCGGGAGGAGCAGTACTTC,CASSLFREEQYF
TRBV19,.,.,TRBJ2-3,TGTGCCACCAAGTCCGCTAGCAGTCGAGATACGCAGTATTTT,CATKSASSRDTQYF